The sequence of this TCR beta chain was determined in a study of shared clonotypes between healthy human individuals. Study summary: Three plates each covered CD4 naive and memory; CD8 naive two, CD8 memory one. Study-level points and caveats: What naive subsets generally showed was a larger estimated richness than memory subsets showed.

Produced via immunoSEQ multiplex PCR; TCRdb's table is partial and in-frame only. The table records over 2 million clones, around 96% of them present only once. About this clone: The target antigen is unknown.

CDR1 SGDLS and CDR2 YYNGEE come from the germline V gene. Unmatched junction bases numbered 6, after V lost 0 bases and J lost 5 bases. The CDR3 runs 15 residues. Positively selected for CCR7, the CD45RO-negative cells used as naive CD8 cells excluded terminally differentiated effector memory CD45RA+ cells. Healthy HIV-negative adults with no recent acute infections or vaccinations were recruited as donors. Source material: naive CD8+ T cells sorted from blood. The V and J genes are TRBV9 and TRBJ2-7, with TRBD1 matching over 9 bases. The sequence derives from a man younger than 30 in good health. CDR3 region: CASSVGGQGIDEQYF. For the CDR3, the DNA is TGTGCCAGCAGCGTAGGTGGACAGGGGATCGACGAGCAGTACTTC.